The clone carrying this T cell receptor (beta chain) was seen only a few times. Its antigen is not identified. Unique molecular identifiers tagged the TCR beta cDNA libraries. TCRdb re-called the PCR reads through MiXCR, storing one row per CDR3 protein. The sample consists of about 620,000 distinct CDR3 sequences, around 40% of them appearing once. This sample is drawn from a study of post-analysis software for immune sequencing data. Study-level information: Both relapsing-remitting and secondary progressive multiple sclerosis featured among the disease courses, as did progressive-relapsing multiple sclerosis. Study-level findings and limits: Patients showed TRBV5-6, TRBV5-1 and TRBV20-1 among roughly 5 TRBV segments more frequent than in controls. Controls' normalized Chao1 diversity significantly exceeded that of multiple sclerosis patients.

There are 13 residues in the CDR3. The V and J ends lost 4 bases and 5 bases, in that order; junction bases with no gene match: 3. Specimen: blood. The V and J genes are TRBV12-3 or TRBV12-4 and TRBJ2-5; TRBD1 agrees at 8 bases. The clonotype originates from a girl aged 5 to 17 with multiple sclerosis. CDR3 loop: CASSSTGVETQYF. The CDR3 DNA sequence: TGTGCCAGCAGTTCGACAGGGGTGGAGACCCAGTACTTC.